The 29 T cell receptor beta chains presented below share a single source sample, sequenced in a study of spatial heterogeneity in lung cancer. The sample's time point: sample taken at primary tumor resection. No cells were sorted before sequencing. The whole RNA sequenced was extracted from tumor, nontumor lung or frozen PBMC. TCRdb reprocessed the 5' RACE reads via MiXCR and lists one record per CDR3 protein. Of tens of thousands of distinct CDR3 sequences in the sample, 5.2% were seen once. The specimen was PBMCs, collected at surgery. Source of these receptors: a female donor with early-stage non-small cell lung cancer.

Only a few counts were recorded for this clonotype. CDR3: CSVDRTGGMWPSTDTQYF. The CDR3, as DNA: TGCAGCGTTGACCGGACAGGGGGCATGTGGCCAAGCACAGATACGCAGTATTTT. The chain has TRBV29-1 and TRBJ2-3; 11 bases are a match to TRBD1. CDR3 length: 18 residues. V dropped 3 bases and J dropped 0; count of bases not matched to a gene: 11. Germline-derived CDR1 and CDR2 are SQVTM and ANQGSEA.

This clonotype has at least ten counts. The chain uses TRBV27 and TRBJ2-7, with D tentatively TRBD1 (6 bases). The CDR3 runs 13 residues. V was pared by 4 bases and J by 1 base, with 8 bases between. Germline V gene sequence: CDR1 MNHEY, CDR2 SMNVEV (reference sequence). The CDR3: CASSSDSSYEQYF. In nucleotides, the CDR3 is TGTGCCAGCAGTTCGGACAGTTCCTACGAGCAGTACTTC.

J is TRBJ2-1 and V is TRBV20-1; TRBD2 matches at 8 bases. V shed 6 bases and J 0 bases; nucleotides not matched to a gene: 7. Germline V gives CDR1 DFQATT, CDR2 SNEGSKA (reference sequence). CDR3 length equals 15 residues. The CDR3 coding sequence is TGCAGTGCAGGACTAGCAGGAAGCTCCTACAATGAGCAGTTCTTC. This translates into CSAGLAGSSYNEQFF.

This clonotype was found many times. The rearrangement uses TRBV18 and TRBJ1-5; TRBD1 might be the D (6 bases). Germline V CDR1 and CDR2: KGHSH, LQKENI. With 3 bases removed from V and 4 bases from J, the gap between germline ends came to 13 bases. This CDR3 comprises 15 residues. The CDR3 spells CASSPKTGMNQPQHF. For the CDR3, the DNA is TGTGCCAGCTCACCGAAGACAGGAATGAATCAGCCCCAGCATTTT. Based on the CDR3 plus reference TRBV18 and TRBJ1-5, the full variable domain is NAGVMQNPRHLVRRRGQEARLRCSPMKGHSHVYWYRQLPEEGLKFMVYLQKENIIDESGMPKERFSAEFPKEGPSILRIQQVVRGDSAAYFCASSPKTGMNQPQHFGDGTRLSIL.

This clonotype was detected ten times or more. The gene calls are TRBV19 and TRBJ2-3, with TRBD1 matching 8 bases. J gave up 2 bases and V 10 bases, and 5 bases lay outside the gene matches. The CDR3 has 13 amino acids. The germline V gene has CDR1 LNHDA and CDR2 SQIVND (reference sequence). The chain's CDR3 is CATGDRTTDTQYF. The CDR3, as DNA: TGTGCCACAGGGGACAGGACCACAGATACGCAGTATTTT.

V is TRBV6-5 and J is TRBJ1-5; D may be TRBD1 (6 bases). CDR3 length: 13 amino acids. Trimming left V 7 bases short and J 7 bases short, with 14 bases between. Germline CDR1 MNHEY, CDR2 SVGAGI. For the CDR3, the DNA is TGTGCCAGCAAGGCGGGGGGCTACCAGCCCCAGCATTTT. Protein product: CASKAGGYQPQHF.

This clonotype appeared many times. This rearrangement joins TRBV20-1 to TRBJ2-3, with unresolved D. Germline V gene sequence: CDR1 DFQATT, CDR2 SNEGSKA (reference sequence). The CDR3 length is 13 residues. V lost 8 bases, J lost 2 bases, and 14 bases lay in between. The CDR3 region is CSPLLPLTDTQYF. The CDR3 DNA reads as TGCAGTCCATTACTACCTCTCACAGATACGCAGTATTTT.

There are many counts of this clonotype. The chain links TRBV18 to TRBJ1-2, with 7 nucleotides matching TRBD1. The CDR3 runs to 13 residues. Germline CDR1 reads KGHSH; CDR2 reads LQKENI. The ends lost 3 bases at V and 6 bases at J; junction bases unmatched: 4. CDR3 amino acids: CASSPRDSDGYTF. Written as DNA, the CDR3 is TGTGCCAGCTCACCGCGGGACAGCGATGGCTACACCTTC.

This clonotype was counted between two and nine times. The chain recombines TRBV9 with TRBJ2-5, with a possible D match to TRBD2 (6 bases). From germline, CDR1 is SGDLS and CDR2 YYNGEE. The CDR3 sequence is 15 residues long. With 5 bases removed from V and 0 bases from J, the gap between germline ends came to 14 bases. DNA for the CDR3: TGTGCCAGCAGTGGGGGAGGTCGGGACCAAGAGACCCAGTACTTC. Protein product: CASSGGGRDQETQYF.

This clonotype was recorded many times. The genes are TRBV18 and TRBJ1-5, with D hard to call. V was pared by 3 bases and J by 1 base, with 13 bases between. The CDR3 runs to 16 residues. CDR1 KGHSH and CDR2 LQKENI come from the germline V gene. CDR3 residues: CASSPYPVWSNQPQHF. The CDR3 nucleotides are TGTGCCAGCTCACCCTACCCGGTATGGAGCAATCAGCCCCAGCATTTT. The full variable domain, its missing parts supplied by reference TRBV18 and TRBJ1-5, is NAGVMQNPRHLVRRRGQEARLRCSPMKGHSHVYWYRQLPEEGLKFMVYLQKENIIDESGMPKERFSAEFPKEGPSILRIQQVVRGDSAAYFCASSPYPVWSNQPQHFGDGTRLSIL.

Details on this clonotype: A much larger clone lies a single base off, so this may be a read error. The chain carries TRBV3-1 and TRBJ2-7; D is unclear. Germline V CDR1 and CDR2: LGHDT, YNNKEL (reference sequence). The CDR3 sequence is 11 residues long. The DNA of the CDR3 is TGTGCCAACAGCCGCGGCTACGAGCAGTACTTC. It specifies CANSRGYEQYF.

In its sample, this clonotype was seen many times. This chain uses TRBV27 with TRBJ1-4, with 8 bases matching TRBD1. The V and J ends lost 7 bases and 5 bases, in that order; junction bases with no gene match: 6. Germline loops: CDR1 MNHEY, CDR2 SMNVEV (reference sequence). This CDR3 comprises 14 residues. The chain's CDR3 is CASIKDRVNEKLFF. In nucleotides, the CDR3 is TGTGCCAGCATTAAGGACAGGGTAAATGAAAAACTGTTTTTT. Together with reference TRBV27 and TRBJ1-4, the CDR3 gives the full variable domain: EAQVTQNPRYLITVTGKKLTVTCSQNMNHEYMSWYRQDPGLGLRQIYYSMNVEVTDKGDVPEGYKVSRKEKRNFPLILESPSPNQTSLYFCASIKDRVNEKLFFGSGTQLSVL.

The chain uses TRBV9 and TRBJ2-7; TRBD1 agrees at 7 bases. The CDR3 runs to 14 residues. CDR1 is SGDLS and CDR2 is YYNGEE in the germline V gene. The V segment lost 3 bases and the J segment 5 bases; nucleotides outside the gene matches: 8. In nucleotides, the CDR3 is TGTGCCAGCAGCGCTGCACCGGGACAGCACGAGCAGTACTTC. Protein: CASSAAPGQHEQYF.

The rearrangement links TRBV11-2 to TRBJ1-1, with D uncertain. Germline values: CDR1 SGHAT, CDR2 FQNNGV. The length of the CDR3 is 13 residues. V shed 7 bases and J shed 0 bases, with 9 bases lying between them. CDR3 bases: TGTGCCAGCAAAAGGAGCTTGAACACTGAAGCTTTCTTT. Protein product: CASKRSLNTEAFF.

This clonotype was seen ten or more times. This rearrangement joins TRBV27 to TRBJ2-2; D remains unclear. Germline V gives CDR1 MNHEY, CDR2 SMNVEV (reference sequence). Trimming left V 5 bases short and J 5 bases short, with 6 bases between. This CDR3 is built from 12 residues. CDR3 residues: CASSPITGELFF. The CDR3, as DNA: TGTGCCAGCAGTCCCATAACCGGGGAGCTGTTTTTT.

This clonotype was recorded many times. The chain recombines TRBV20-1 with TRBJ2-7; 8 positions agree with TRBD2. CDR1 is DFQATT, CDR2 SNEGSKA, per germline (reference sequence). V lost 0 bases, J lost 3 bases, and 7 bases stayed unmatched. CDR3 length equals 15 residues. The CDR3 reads CSARDGSGGYYEQYF. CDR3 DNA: TGCAGTGCTAGAGATGGGTCGGGAGGGTACTACGAGCAGTACTTC.

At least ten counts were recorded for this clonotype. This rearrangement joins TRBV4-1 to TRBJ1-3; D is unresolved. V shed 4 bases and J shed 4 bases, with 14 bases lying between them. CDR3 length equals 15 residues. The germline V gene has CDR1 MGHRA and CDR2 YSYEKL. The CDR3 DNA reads TGCGCCAGCAGCCTGGGAGGGCTTTCCGGAAACACCATATATTTT. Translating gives CASSLGGLSGNTIYF.

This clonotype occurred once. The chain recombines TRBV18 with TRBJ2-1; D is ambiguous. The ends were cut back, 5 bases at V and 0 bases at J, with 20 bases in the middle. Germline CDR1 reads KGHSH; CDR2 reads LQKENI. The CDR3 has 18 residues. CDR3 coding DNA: TGTGCCAGCTCATTACTCGCAGTGGGTCTTCCCTCCTACAATGAGCAGTTCTTC. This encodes CASSLLAVGLPSYNEQFF.

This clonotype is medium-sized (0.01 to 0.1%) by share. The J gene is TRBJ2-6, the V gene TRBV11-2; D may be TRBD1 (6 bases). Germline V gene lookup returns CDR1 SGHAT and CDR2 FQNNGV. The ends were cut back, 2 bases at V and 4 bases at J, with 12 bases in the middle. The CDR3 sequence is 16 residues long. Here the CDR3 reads CASSLIAGAGANVLTF. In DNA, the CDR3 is TGTGCCAGCAGCTTAATTGCAGGGGCCGGGGCCAACGTCCTGACTTTC. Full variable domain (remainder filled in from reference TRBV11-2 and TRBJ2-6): EAGVAQSPRYKIIEKRQSVAFWCNPISGHATLYWYQQILGQGPKLLIQFQNNGVVDDSQLPKDRFSAERLKGVDSTLKIQPAKLEDSAVYLCASSLIAGAGANVLTFGAGSRLTVL.

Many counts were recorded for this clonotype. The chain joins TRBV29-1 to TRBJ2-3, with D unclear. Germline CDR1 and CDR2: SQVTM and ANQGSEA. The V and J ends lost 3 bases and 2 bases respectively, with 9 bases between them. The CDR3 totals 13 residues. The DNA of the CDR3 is TGCAGCGTTGATTATCTCCTCACAGATACGCAGTATTTT. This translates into CSVDYLLTDTQYF.

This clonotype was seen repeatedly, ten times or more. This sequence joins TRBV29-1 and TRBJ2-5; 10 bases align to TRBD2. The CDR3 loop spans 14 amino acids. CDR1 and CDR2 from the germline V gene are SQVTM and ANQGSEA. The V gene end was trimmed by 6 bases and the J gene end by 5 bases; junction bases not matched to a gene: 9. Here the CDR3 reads CSVVLAGMTETQYF. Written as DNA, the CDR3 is TGCAGCGTGGTACTAGCGGGAATGACGGAGACCCAGTACTTC.

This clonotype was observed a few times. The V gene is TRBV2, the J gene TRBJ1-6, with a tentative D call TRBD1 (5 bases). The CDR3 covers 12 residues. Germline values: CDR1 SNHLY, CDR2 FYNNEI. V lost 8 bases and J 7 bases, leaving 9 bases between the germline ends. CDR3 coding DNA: TGTGCCAGCGGACAATCCAATTCACCCCTCCACTTT. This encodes CASGQSNSPLHF.

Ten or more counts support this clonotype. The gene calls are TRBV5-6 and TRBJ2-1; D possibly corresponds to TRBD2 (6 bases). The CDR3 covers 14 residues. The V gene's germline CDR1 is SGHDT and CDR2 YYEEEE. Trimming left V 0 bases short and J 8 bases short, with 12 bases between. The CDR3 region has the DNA TGTGCCAGCAGCTTGGGTGCGACTAGTGATGAGCAGTTCTTC. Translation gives CASSLGATSDEQFF.

CDR3 sequence (DNA): TGTGCCAGCAGACGCCTGGGCACCGTCAAAGCCACCGGGGAGCTGTTTTTT. It codes for CASRRLGTVKATGELFF. V gene TRBV7-9 combines with J gene TRBJ2-2, with no clear D. CDR1 and CDR2 from the germline V gene are SEHNR and FQNEAQ (reference sequence). This CDR3 is 17 amino acids long. The V and J ends lost 6 bases and 4 bases respectively, with 21 bases between them. The whole variable domain, filled in from reference TRBV7-9 and TRBJ2-2, reads DTGVSQNPRHKITKRGQNVTFRCDPISEHNRLYWYRQTLGQGPEFLTYFQNEAQLEKSRLLSDRFSAERPKGSFSTLEIQRTEQGDSAMYLCASRRLGTVKATGELFFGEGSRLTVL.

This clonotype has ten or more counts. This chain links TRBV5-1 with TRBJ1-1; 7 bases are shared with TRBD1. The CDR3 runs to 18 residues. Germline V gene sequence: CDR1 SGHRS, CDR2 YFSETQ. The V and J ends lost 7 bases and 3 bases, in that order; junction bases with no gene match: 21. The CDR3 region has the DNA TGCGCCAGCGACCCGAATAGAGGGAGGGGGCGCCCGGACACTGAAGCTTTCTTT. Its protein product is CASDPNRGRGRPDTEAFF.

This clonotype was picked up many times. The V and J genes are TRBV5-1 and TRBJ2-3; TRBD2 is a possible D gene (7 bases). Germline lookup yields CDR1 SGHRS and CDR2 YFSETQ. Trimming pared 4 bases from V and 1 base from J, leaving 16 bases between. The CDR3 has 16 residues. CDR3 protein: CASSTGGLAGTDTQYF. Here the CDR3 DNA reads TGCGCCAGCAGCACTGGGGGGCTAGCGGGCACAGATACGCAGTATTTT.

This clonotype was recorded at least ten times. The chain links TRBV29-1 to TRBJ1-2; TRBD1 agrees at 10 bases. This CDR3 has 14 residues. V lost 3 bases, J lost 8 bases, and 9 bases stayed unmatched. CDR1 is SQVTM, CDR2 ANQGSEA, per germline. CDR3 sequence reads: CSVEVRQGAQGYTF. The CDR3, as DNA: TGCAGCGTTGAGGTCAGACAGGGGGCTCAAGGCTACACCTTC.

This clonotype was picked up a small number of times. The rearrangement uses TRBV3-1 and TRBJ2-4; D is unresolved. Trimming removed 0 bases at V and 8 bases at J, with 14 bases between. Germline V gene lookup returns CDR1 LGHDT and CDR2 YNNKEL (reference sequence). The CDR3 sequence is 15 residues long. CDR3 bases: TGTGCCAGCAGCCAAGAGGCAGGTTTTGGGGACATTCAGTACTTC. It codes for CASSQEAGFGDIQYF.

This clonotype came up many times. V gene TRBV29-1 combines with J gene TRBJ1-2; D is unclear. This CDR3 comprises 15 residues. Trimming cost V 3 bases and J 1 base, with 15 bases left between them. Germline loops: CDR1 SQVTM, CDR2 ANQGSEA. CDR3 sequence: CSVEAGMGRNYGYTF. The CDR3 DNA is TGCAGCGTTGAGGCTGGGATGGGCCGTAACTATGGCTACACCTTC.